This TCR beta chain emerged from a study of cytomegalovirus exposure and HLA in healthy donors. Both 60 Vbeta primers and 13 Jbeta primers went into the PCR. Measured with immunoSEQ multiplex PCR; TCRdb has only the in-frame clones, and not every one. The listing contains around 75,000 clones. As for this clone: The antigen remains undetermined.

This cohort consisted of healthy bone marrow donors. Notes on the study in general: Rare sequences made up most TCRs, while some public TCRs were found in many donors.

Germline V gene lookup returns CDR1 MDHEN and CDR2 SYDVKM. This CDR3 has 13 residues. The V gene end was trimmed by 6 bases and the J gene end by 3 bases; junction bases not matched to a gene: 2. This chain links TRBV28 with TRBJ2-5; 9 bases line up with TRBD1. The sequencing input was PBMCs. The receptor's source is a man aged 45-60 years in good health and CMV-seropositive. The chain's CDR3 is CASRGQGKETQYF. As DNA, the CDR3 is TGTGCCAGCAGAGGACAGGGGAAAGAGACCCAGTACTTC.